This T cell receptor beta chain was identified in a study of OX40 agonist ivuxolimab in advanced cancers. For the study at large: Patients received intravenous ivuxolimab every 2 weeks at 0.01 to 10 mg/kg. Head and neck, renal cell, melanoma or hepatocellular carcinoma were the cancers that dose-escalation patients had. A history of anti-PD-1, anti-PD-L1 or anti-CTLA-4 therapy was acceptable, and 30% to 45% had some. Overall study findings and caveats: Fewer expanded clones were found on average in CD4+ than in CD8+ T cells.

Concerning this clone: Its target is not known.

Germline-derived CDR1 and CDR2 are SGHTA and FQGTGA. Losses at the gene ends were 5 bases for V and 8 bases for J; bases not matched to a gene: 14. CDR3 length: 16 residues. Data came from immunoSEQ multiplex PCR; TCRdb stores just in-frame clones and leaves some out. In the table there are around 54,000 clones, roughly 94% of which are singletons. This TCR came from an adult with an advanced solid tumor such as melanoma, head and neck, liver or kidney cancer. This material consisted of CD4+ or CD8+ T cells sorted from blood, taken in a trial of the OX40 agonist ivuxolimab. The V gene is TRBV7-3, the J gene TRBJ2-3; 9 bases are shared with TRBD2. DNA of the CDR3: TGTGCCAGCAGCCCCTTGACTAGCGGTCCCACGGGTACGCAGTATTTT. Its translation: CASSPLTSGPTGTQYF.